These 8 T cell receptor beta chains were sequenced from one sample in a study of T cell responses to AZD1222 COVID-19 vaccine. TCRdb keeps only in-frame clones here, not all; method: immunoSEQ multiplex PCR. The sample has 100,000 to 150,000 clones, around 83% seen once. Source: peripheral blood, taken 28 days after the second AZD1222 dose. The receptor set was obtained from an adult who received the AZD1222 COVID-19 vaccine.

The chain has TRBV7-6 and TRBJ1-3; D ambiguous. Germline V gene data show CDR1 as SGHVS and CDR2 as FNYEAQ. V shed 5 bases and J shed 4 bases, with 12 bases lying between them. The CDR3 runs to 14 residues. CDR3 region: CASSQKGGGNTIYF. Here the CDR3 DNA reads TGTGCCAGCAGCCAGAAGGGAGGCGGAAACACCATATATTTT.

This chain links TRBV27 with TRBJ2-7; possibly TRBD2 for D (6 bases). Germline-derived CDR1 and CDR2 are MNHEY and SMNVEV (reference sequence). V lost 3 bases to trimming and J lost 6 bases, with 12 bases between them. The CDR3 is made up of 13 amino acids. The CDR3 reads CASSFSGGSEQYF. Written as DNA, the CDR3 is TGTGCCAGCAGTTTTAGTGGGGGGAGCGAGCAGTACTTC.

The rearrangement uses TRBV4-1 and TRBJ1-2; TRBD1 matches at 8 bases. CDR3 length: 15 residues. The trim removed 1 base at V and 5 bases at J, leaving 6 bases unmatched. Per the germline V gene, CDR1 is MGHRA and CDR2 is YSYEKL. The CDR3 here is CASSQGTGSGYGYTF. The DNA of the CDR3 is TGCGCCAGCAGCCAAGGGACAGGGAGTGGGTATGGCTACACCTTC.

This chain joins TRBV6-5 and TRBJ1-6, with TRBD1 as a possible D gene (5 bases). Germline V gene lookup returns CDR1 MNHEY and CDR2 SVGAGI. V dropped 4 bases and J dropped 5 bases, with 12 bases sitting between them. The CDR3 totals 15 residues. CDR3 residues: CASSWAGTDNSPLHF. The DNA for the CDR3 is TGTGCCAGCAGTTGGGCGGGGACTGATAATTCACCCCTCCACTTT.

The chain combines TRBV27 with TRBJ1-2; 8 bases map to TRBD1. CDR1 and CDR2 from the germline V gene are MNHEY and SMNVEV (reference sequence). J gave up 6 bases and V 6 bases, and 12 bases lay outside the gene matches. This CDR3 region has 15 residues. The CDR3 region is CASSPGQGLWDGYTF. In DNA form, the CDR3 reads TGTGCCAGCAGCCCCGGACAGGGCCTCTGGGATGGCTACACCTTC.

The chain uses TRBV7-2 and TRBJ2-2; a possible D gene is TRBD1 (5 bases). Trimming removed 2 bases at V and 7 bases at J, with 8 bases between. This CDR3 is 13 amino acids long. The germline V gene encodes CDR1 SGHTA and CDR2 FQGNSA. CDR3 in amino acids: CASSLRGSGELFF. DNA of the CDR3: TGTGCCAGCAGCTTAAGGGGAAGCGGGGAGCTGTTTTTT.

V is TRBV29-1 and J is TRBJ2-7; D is perhaps TRBD1 (6 bases). Germline loops: CDR1 SQVTM, CDR2 ANQGSEA. This CDR3 is built from 12 residues. The ends were cut back, 7 bases at V and 2 bases at J, with 12 bases in the middle. The DNA for the CDR3 is TGCAGCGGTGGACAGAACACCTACGAGCAGTACTTC. This gives the protein CSGGQNTYEQYF.

This clone has just one count. J is TRBJ2-1 and V is TRBV7-9, with TRBD2 matching over 9 bases. This CDR3 region has 15 residues. After removal of 1 base from V and 9 bases from J, the junction contained 7 bases not matched to a gene. CDR1 is SEHNR and CDR2 is FQNEAQ in the germline V gene (reference sequence). CDR3 sequence (DNA): TGTGCCAGCAGCTTAGAGGCGGGGGGGCGAGGTGAGCAGTTCTTC. It yields the protein CASSLEAGGRGEQFF.